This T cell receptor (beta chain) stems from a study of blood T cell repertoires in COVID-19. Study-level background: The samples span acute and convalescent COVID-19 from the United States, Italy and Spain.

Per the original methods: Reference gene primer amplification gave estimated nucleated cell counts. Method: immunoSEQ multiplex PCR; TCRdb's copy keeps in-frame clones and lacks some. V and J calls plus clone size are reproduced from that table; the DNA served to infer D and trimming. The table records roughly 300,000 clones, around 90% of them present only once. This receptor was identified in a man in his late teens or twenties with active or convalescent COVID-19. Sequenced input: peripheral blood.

The CDR3 sequence: CASSLGSLNEKLFF. The CDR3 nucleotides are TGCGCCAGCAGTCTCGGGAGTTTAAATGAAAAACTGTTTTTT. The chain carries TRBV4-3 and TRBJ1-4; unclear D gene. This CDR3 spans 14 amino acids. CDR1 and CDR2 (germline): LGHNA, YSLEER. Between the trimmed V and J ends, which lost 6 bases and 5 bases, there was a span of 13 bases.